This record covers a single T cell receptor beta chain. The specificity of this receptor is unknown. Base qualities were left out, and no much larger clone turns up one base away. From V the trimming removes 0 bases and from J it removes 9 bases, while the gene matches leave 13 bases of the junction unaccounted for. The CDR3, cysteine through phenylalanine, is 19 amino acids long. The only DNA kept is the CDR3, 57 bases in frame from the first base. CDR1 and CDR2 are drawn from the germline V gene: ENHRY, SYGVKD. This entry is derived from a study of blood T cell repertoires in COVID-19 (dated by TCRdb to the early 2020s). A note on the overall study: Samples from collaborators originated in the United States, Italy and Spain and spanned both the acute and convalescent phases of COVID-19. The material from the prospective study consisted of cDNA or gDNA derived from T cells, B-cell-depleted T cells, or PBMCs. Deeply sampled blood TCRbeta repertoires from subjects exposed to, actively infected with, or recovered from COVID-19 were included in the dataset. The repertoires were released in a freely available public database intended as a resource for research on the immune response to SARS-CoV-2. Samples came from the ongoing ImmuneRACE study (first 160 participants) plus 1,254 subjects from 6 global collaborators. The sample metadata nearly always contained a de-identified subject ID, COVID-19 status, age in years and sex. Where HLA class I and class II types were available, the types were taken from metadata supplied by the sample provider, not from assay-based typing.

TCRbeta CDR3 regions were amplified from genomic DNA using the immunoSEQ Assay, a bias-controlled multiplex PCR. The paper's data handling went like this. Nucleated cell counts per sample were estimated from amplification of reference gene primers within the assay. Sequence reads were collapsed and filtered to measure the absolute abundance of every unique TCRbeta CDR3 rearrangement. For each sample, productive Simpson clonality was calculated as the square root of Simpson's diversity index across productive rearrangements. TCRdb carries this immuneACCESS record with in-frame sequences only. Its versions omit some clonotypes, under half of them owing to an unresolved V gene in the studies checked, with the rest unexplained. The V and J calls and the clone size are those of that table, but D and trimming were determined from the DNA. The sample includes about 310,000 clones, with roughly 90% observed a single time. The ten largest clones take up less than 3.5% of the sample.

One collaborating source in Seattle enrolled patients during active infection and followed them longitudinally through the course of disease. Each collaborating institution followed its own protocols to collect whole blood in K2EDTA tubes. For TCRbeta analysis, collaborators shipped samples in one of three forms: frozen whole blood, isolated PBMCs, or DNA extracted from either of those sample types. What the research found in general, with its limitations: The amount of clinical and demographic metadata varied by source and participant and was provided uncurated.

This clonotype was sampled from a woman aged 25-40 years with COVID-19, enrolled during active disease. Material for sequencing was peripheral blood. Recombination connected TRBV10-3 to TRBJ2-1; the junction holds 14 bases that match TRBD2. The encoded CDR3 is CAISESTGLAGGLLTEQFF. The DNA is TGTGCCATCAGTGAGTCGACCGGACTAGCGGGAGGACTGCTGACTGAGCAGTTCTTC.